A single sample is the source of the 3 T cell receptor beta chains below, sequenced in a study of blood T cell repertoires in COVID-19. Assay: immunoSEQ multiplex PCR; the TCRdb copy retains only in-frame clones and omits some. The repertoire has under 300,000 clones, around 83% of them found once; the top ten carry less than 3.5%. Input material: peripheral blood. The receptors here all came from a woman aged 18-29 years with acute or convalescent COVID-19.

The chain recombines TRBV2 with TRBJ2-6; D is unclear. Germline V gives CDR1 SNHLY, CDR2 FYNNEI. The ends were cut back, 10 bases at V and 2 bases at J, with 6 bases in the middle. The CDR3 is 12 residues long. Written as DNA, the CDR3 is TGTGCCACCGCTACTGGGGCCAACGTCCTGACTTTC. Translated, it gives CATATGANVLTF.

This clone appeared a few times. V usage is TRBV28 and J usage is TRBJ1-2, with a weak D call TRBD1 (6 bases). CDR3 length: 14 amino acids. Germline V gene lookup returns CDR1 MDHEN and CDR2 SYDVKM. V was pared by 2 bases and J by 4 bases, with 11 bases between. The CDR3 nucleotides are TGTGCCAGCAGTTTACCGGGGGGCGGCTATGGCTACACCTTC. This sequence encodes CASSLPGGGYGYTF.

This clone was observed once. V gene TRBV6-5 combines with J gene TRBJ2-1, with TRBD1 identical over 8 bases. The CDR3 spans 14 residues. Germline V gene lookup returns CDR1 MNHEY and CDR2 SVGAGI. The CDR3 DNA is TGTGCGAGCCGGACAGGGACGACGTACAATGAGCAGTTCTTC. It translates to CASRTGTTYNEQFF.